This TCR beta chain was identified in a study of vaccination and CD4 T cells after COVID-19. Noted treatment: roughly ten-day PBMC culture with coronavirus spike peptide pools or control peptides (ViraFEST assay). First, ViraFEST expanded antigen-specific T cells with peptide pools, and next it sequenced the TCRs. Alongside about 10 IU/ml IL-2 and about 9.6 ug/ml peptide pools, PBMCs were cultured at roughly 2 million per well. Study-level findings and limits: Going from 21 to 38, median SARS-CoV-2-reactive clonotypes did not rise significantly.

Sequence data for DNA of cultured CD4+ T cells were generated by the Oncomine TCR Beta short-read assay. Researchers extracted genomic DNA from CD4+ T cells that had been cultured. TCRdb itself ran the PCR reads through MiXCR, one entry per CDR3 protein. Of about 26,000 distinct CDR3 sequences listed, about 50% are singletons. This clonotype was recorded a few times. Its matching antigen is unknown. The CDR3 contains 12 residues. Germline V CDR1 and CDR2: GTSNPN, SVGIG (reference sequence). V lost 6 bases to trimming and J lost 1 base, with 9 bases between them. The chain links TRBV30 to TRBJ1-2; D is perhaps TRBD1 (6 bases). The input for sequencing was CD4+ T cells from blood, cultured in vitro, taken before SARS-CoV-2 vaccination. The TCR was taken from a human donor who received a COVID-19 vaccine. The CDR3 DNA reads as TGTGCCTGTGCAGGGGTTAACTATGGCTACACCTTC. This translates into CACAGVNYGYTF.